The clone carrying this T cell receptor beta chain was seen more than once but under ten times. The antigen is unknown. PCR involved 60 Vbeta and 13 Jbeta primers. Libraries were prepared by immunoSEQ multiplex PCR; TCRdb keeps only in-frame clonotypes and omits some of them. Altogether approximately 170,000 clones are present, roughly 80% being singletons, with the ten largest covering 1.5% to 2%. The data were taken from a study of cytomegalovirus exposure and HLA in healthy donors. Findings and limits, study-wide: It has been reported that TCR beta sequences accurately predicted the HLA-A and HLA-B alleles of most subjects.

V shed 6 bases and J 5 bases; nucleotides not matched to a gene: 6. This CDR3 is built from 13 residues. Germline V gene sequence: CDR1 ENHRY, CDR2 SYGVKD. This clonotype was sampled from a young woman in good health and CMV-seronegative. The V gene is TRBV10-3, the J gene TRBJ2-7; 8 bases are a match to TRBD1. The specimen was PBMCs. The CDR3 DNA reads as TGTGCCATCAGCACGGACAGGGCCCACGAGCAGTACTTC. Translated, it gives CAISTDRAHEQYF.